A selection of T cell receptor beta chains follows, all from one sample in a study of vaccination and CD4 T cells after COVID-19. Their antigens remain unidentified. Using its own MiXCR run on the PCR reads, TCRdb lists one record per CDR3 protein. This sample has 15,000 to 20,000 distinct CDR3 sequences, with approximately 31% found just once. The sequenced sample was cultured CD4+ T cells from blood. Receptors originate from a human donor with COVID-19. Both conserved end residues are part of each CDR3. D genes are given only for firm matches. Rows give clone size only sometimes, using once, few, many, or a class for an expanded clone.

V: TRBV7-6; J: TRBJ2-5; size: few; D: TRBD1; DNA: TGTGCCAGCAGCTTAGCGACGGGACAGAAAGAGACCCAGTACTTC; CDR3: CASSLATGQKETQYF
V: TRBV6-1; J: TRBJ1-2; size: NA; D: NA; DNA: TGTGCCAGCAACTCTGACCCGGGGGGCGTTAACTATGGCTACACCTTC; CDR3: CASNSDPGGVNYGYTF
V: TRBV6-5; J: TRBJ1-2; size: medium-sized; D: TRBD1; DNA: TGTGCCAGCAGTTACTTGACACAGGGGCGAGGAGGCTACACCTTC; CDR3: CASSYLTQGRGGYTF
V: TRBV6-4; J: TRBJ1-6; size: NA; D: NA; DNA: TGTGCCAGCAGTGACAGGGAGGGTTCACCCCTCCACTTT; CDR3: CASSDREGSPLHF
V: TRBV20-1; J: TRBJ2-7; size: NA; D: NA; DNA: TGCAGTGTTACCGGGGGCGGCCCCGAGCAGTACTTC; CDR3: CSVTGGGPEQYF
V: TRBV6-2/TRBV6-3; J: TRBJ2-3; size: NA; D: NA; DNA: TGTGCCAGCAGTTCCCGGGGCGTTACGCAGTATTTT; CDR3: CASSSRGVTQYF
V: TRBV28; J: TRBJ2-3; size: NA; D: NA; DNA: TGTGCCAGCAGTCCGGGTCTACAGGGAGGAGATACGCAGTATTTT; CDR3: CASSPGLQGGDTQYF
V: TRBV5-4; J: TRBJ1-1; size: NA; D: NA; DNA: TGTGCCAGCAGCTTGGCTGGGGTATCTATCACTGAAGCTTTCTTT; CDR3: CASSLAGVSITEAFF
V: TRBV20-1; J: TRBJ2-5; size: few; D: NA; DNA: TGCAGTGCTAGGGCACTAGGCCAAGAGACCCAGTACTTC; CDR3: CSARALGQETQYF
V: TRBV7-9; J: TRBJ1-1; size: few; D: NA; DNA: TGTGCCAGCAGCATCATGTTAGGACGCGGCATGAACACTGAAGCTTTCTTT; CDR3: CASSIMLGRGMNTEAFF
V: TRBV11-3; J: TRBJ2-1; size: NA; D: TRBD2; DNA: TGTGCCAGCTCAGAGGACGGGGGGGCCCTCAATGAGCAGTTCTTC; CDR3: CASSEDGGALNEQFF
V: TRBV11-2; J: TRBJ2-2; size: once; D: TRBD2; DNA: TGTGCCAGCAGTCTAGCGGGGGGGAAGACCGGGGAGCTGTTTTTT; CDR3: CASSLAGGKTGELFF
V: TRBV20-1; J: TRBJ2-1; size: NA; D: TRBD2; DNA: TGCAGTGCTAGAGATATTGGCGGGGGGAATGAGCAGTTCTTC; CDR3: CSARDIGGGNEQFF
V: TRBV30; J: TRBJ1-1; size: few; D: NA; DNA: TGTGCCTGGAGTTCTGGAGAGGGGTACACTGAAGCTTTCTTT; CDR3: CAWSSGEGYTEAFF
V: TRBV20-1; J: TRBJ1-3; size: few; D: NA; DNA: TGCAGTGCTAGAGCATATCCGGGGACTGGAAACACCATATATTTT; CDR3: CSARAYPGTGNTIYF
V: TRBV5-4; J: TRBJ1-1; size: NA; D: NA; DNA: TGTGCCAGCCTGAACCGAAGCAGAGTCACTGAAGCTTTCTTT; CDR3: CASLNRSRVTEAFF
V: TRBV20-1; J: TRBJ1-5; size: NA; D: NA; DNA: TGCAGTGCTAGAGCACCAGAAAATCAGCCCCAGCATTTT; CDR3: CSARAPENQPQHF
V: TRBV2; J: TRBJ1-3; size: NA; D: NA; DNA: TGTGCCAGCAGAAAACCGGGGATTAACTCTGGAAACACCATATATTTT; CDR3: CASRKPGINSGNTIYF
V: TRBV11-1; J: TRBJ1-3; size: NA; D: NA; DNA: TGTGCCAGCATGGCAGGACATAACTCTGGAAACACCATATATTTT; CDR3: CASMAGHNSGNTIYF
V: TRBV4-1; J: TRBJ1-5; size: NA; D: NA; DNA: TGCGCCAGCAGCCAAGATACAGGGTTGTACCAGCCCCAGCATTTT; CDR3: CASSQDTGLYQPQHF
V: TRBV5-1; J: TRBJ2-5; size: NA; D: NA; DNA: TGCGCCAGCAGCTCTAACTTAGAGACCCAGTACTTC; CDR3: CASSSNLETQYF
V: TRBV11-2; J: TRBJ2-3; size: NA; D: TRBD2; DNA: TGTGCCAGCAGCCGAACCCCCCCATTGGGAGGGGCGTCCCCCACAGATACGCAGTATTTT; CDR3: CASSRTPPLGGASPTDTQYF
V: TRBV20-1; J: TRBJ1-1; size: NA; D: NA; DNA: TGCAGTGCCCCCCCCGAGAACACTGAAGCTTTCTTT; CDR3: CSAPPENTEAFF
V: TRBV7-2; J: TRBJ2-3; size: NA; D: TRBD2; DNA: TGTGCCAGCAGCTTTGGACTAGCACCCGATACGCAGTATTTT; CDR3: CASSFGLAPDTQYF
V: TRBV5-1; J: TRBJ2-5; size: NA; D: TRBD1; DNA: TGCGCCAGCAGCTATGACAGGGCCTATCAAGAGACCCAGTACTTC; CDR3: CASSYDRAYQETQYF
V: TRBV11-2; J: TRBJ2-7; size: NA; D: TRBD2; DNA: TGTGTCAGCAGCTTAGCTAGCGGGGGGGGCTACGAGCAGTACTTC; CDR3: CVSSLASGGGYEQYF
V: TRBV28; J: TRBJ1-2; size: NA; D: NA; DNA: TGTGCCAGCAGTCCGTGGACACCAAACTATGGCTACACCTTC; CDR3: CASSPWTPNYGYTF
V: TRBV2; J: TRBJ2-5; size: NA; D: NA; DNA: TGTGCCAGCAGTGGTACTAGGCAAGAGACCCAGTACTTC; CDR3: CASSGTRQETQYF
V: TRBV11-3; J: TRBJ2-1; size: NA; D: NA; DNA: TGTGCCAGCAGCGGAGAAGGCCTAGCGTCCGATGAGCAGTTCTTC; CDR3: CASSGEGLASDEQFF
V: TRBV7-9; J: TRBJ1-1; size: NA; D: TRBD1; DNA: TGTGCCAGCAGCTTAGGACAGGGGGCGCAGGGCACTGAAGCTTTCTTT; CDR3: CASSLGQGAQGTEAFF
V: TRBV7-8; J: TRBJ2-6; size: few; D: TRBD1; DNA: TGTGCCAGCAGCTTAGGACAGGGTCTATCTGGGGCCAACGTCCTGACTTTC; CDR3: CASSLGQGLSGANVLTF
V: TRBV11-3; J: TRBJ2-5; size: NA; D: NA; DNA: TGTGCCAGCAGCTCAAGACGGGGAGAGACCCAGTACTTC; CDR3: CASSSRRGETQYF
V: TRBV12-3/TRBV12-4; J: TRBJ2-3; size: few; D: NA; DNA: TGTGCCAGCAGCGTGGACGATCGAGATACGCAGTATTTT; CDR3: CASSVDDRDTQYF
V: TRBV28; J: TRBJ2-7; size: NA; D: NA; DNA: TGTGCCAGCAGTCGAGCCCCCGATGGGCAGTACTTC; CDR3: CASSRAPDGQYF